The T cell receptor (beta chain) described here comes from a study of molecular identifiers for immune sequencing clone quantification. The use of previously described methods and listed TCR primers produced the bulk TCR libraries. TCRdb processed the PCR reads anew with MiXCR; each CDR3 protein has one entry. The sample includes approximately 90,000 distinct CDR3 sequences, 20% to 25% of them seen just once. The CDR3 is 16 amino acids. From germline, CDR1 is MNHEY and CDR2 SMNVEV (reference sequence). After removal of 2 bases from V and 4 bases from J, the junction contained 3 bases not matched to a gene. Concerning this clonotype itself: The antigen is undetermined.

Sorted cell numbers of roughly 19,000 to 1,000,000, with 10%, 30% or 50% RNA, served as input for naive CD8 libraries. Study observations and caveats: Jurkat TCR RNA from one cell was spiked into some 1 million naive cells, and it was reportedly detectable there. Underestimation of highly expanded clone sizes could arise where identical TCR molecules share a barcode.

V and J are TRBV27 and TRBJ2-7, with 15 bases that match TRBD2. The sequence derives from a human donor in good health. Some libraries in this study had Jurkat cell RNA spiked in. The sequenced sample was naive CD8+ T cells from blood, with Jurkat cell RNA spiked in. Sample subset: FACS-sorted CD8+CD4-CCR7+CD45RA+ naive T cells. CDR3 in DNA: TGTGCCAGCAGTTTAACCGGGACTAGCGGGAGGTACGAGCAGTACTTC. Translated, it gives CASSLTGTSGRYEQYF.